These 32 T cell receptor beta chains came from one sample sequenced in a study of graft-versus-host responses after intestinal transplantation. Their target antigens are unknown. TCRdb's table, derived via immunoSEQ multiplex PCR, lists solely in-frame clones and lacks some. The sample consists of under 85,000 clones, about 90% of them appearing once. Specimen: unstimulated CD8+ T cells sorted from spleen or lymph node cells, collected before intestinal transplant. The receptors were gathered from a human donor who received an intestinal transplant.

The chain joins TRBV14 to TRBJ2-7; 8 bases fit TRBD2. V was pared by 4 bases and J by 6 bases, with 11 bases of the junction left unmatched. From germline, CDR1 is SGHDN and CDR2 FVKESK. The CDR3 spans 15 residues. In nucleotides, the CDR3 is TGTGCCAGCAGCCCGGGGGGGGTTTCTCGACTCGAGCAGTACTTC. Translated, it gives CASSPGGVSRLEQYF. Full variable domain (remainder filled in from reference TRBV14 and TRBJ2-7): EAGVTQFPSHSVIEKGQTVTLRCDPISGHDNLYWYRRVMGKEIKFLLHFVKESKQDESGMPNNRFLAERTGGTYSTLKVQPAELEDSGVYFCASSPGGVSRLEQYFGPGTRLTVT.

The chain is built from TRBV11-3 and TRBJ2-1; TRBD1 might be the D (6 bases). Germline V lookup: CDR1 SGHNT, CDR2 YENEEA. Between the trimmed V and J ends, which lost 1 base and 4 bases, there was a span of 8 bases. The CDR3 is 14 residues long. The CDR3 DNA reads TGTGCCAGCAGCTTAGGCCAGGGGTACAATGAGCAGTTCTTC. This codes for CASSLGQGYNEQFF.

The V and J genes are TRBV9 and TRBJ1-1; D is uncertain. Germline values: CDR1 SGDLS, CDR2 YYNGEE. V dropped 2 bases and J dropped 1 base, with 21 bases sitting between them. This CDR3 region has 18 residues. The CDR3 is CASSVLITGEGTNTEAFF. CDR3 DNA sequence: TGTGCCAGCAGCGTCCTCATTACTGGAGAGGGAACGAACACTGAAGCTTTCTTT.

This sequence joins TRBV9 and TRBJ1-2; D is unresolved. Germline CDR1 and CDR2: SGDLS and YYNGEE. The length of the CDR3 is 15 residues. V was shortened by 0 bases and J by 3 bases, with 12 bases between the two germline ends. The CDR3 spells CASSVAAQAHYGYTF. The CDR3 DNA is TGTGCCAGCAGCGTAGCTGCCCAGGCTCACTATGGCTACACCTTC.

This chain connects TRBV9 to TRBJ1-1, with a weak D call TRBD1 (6 bases). Germline CDR1 and CDR2: SGDLS and YYNGEE. This CDR3 region has 14 residues. V was trimmed by 3 bases and J by 6 bases, leaving 15 bases between them. This CDR3 reads CASSEGGQEAEAFF. In DNA, the CDR3 is TGTGCCAGCAGCGAGGGGGGGCAGGAGGCTGAAGCTTTCTTT.

The V and J genes are TRBV6-5 and TRBJ2-7; 7 nucleotides align to TRBD1. The length of the CDR3 is 11 residues. Germline CDR1 is MNHEY and CDR2 is SVGAGI. Trimming cost V 6 bases and J 6 bases; bases outside gene matches: 2. The CDR3 loop reads CASSPGGEQYF. In DNA, the CDR3 is TGTGCCAGCAGCCCAGGGGGCGAGCAGTACTTC.

The chain links TRBV9 to TRBJ2-3; TRBD2 agrees at 8 bases. V was clipped by 0 bases and J by 4 bases; unmatched bases: 1. The germline gives CDR1 SGDLS, CDR2 YYNGEE. This CDR3 comprises 14 residues. This chain's CDR3 is CASSVAGGADTQYF. For the CDR3, the DNA is TGTGCCAGCAGCGTAGCGGGGGGGGCAGATACGCAGTATTTT.

The count of this clone is one. The chain links TRBV27 to TRBJ2-7, with TRBD2 matching 10 bases. From germline, CDR1 is MNHEY and CDR2 SMNVEV (reference sequence). The CDR3 spans 17 residues. Trimming cost V 0 bases and J 2 bases; bases outside gene matches: 7. The CDR3 DNA reads TGTGCCAGCAGTTTATCGGGAGGACTAGCGGACCCCTACGAGCAGTACTTC. Translating gives CASSLSGGLADPYEQYF.

The V and J genes are TRBV19 and TRBJ2-7, with D possibly matching TRBD1 (6 bases). The V gene's germline CDR1 is LNHDA and CDR2 SQIVND (reference sequence). Trimming removed 10 bases at V and 4 bases at J, with 14 bases between. The CDR3 covers 12 residues. The DNA of the CDR3 is TGTGCCACCTCGGGACAAGATTACGAGCAGTACTTC. Residues: CATSGQDYEQYF.

The chain has TRBV5-1 and TRBJ1-1; TRBD1 agrees at 8 bases. The CDR3 is made up of 16 amino acids. Germline assignment: CDR1 SGHRS and CDR2 YFSETQ. Trimming removed 4 bases from V and 1 base from J; junction bases left unmatched: 9. Here the CDR3 DNA reads TGCGCCAGCAGCCTTCCGGGGACAGGCGCGAACACTGAAGCTTTCTTT. Its translation is CASSLPGTGANTEAFF.

The chain employs TRBV13 and TRBJ2-3, with D possibly matching TRBD1 (5 bases). Germline V gives CDR1 PRHDT, CDR2 FYEKMQ (reference sequence). V shed 0 bases and J shed 10 bases, with 8 bases lying between them. The CDR3 has 12 residues. Written as DNA, the CDR3 is TGTGCCAGCAGCTTAGGGGGGCTATCGCAGTATTTT. The encoded protein is CASSLGGLSQYF. The entire variable domain, with the rest obtained from reference TRBV13 and TRBJ2-3, is as follows: AAGVIQSPRHLIKEKRETATLKCYPIPRHDTVYWYQQGPGQDPQFLISFYEKMQSDKGSIPDRFSAQQFSDYHSELNMSSLELGDSALYFCASSLGGLSQYFGPGTRLTVL.

The chain links TRBV5-8 to TRBJ2-3; 13 bases map to TRBD2. Germline V CDR1 and CDR2: SGHTS, YDEGEE. J lost 6 bases, V lost 4 bases, and 14 bases had no gene match. The length of the CDR3 is 18 residues. The CDR3 DNA is TGTGCCAGCAGCATCGGACTAGCGGGGGCCTGGCGCGGGGATACGCAGTATTTT. This encodes CASSIGLAGAWRGDTQYF. The full variable domain, its missing parts supplied by reference TRBV5-8 and TRBJ2-3, is EAGVTQSPTHLIKTRGQQATLRCSPISGHTSVYWYQQALGLGLQFLLWYDEGEERNRGNFPPRFSGRQFPNYSSELNVNALELEDSALYLCASSIGLAGAWRGDTQYFGPGTRLTVL.

The chain links TRBV11-2 to TRBJ2-7; D gene ambiguous. V lost 5 bases, J lost 0 bases, and 8 bases lay in between. Germline V gene data show CDR1 as SGHAT and CDR2 as FQNNGV. The CDR3 is made up of 13 amino acids. CDR3: CASSPPSSYEQYF. CDR3 in DNA: TGTGCCAGCAGCCCCCCGAGCTCCTACGAGCAGTACTTC.

V gene TRBV27 combines with J gene TRBJ1-1; 12 bases line up with TRBD1. Germline V gene lookup returns CDR1 MNHEY and CDR2 SMNVEV (reference sequence). The CDR3 totals 19 residues. After removal of 1 base from V and 4 bases from J, the junction contained 13 bases not matched to a gene. In DNA form, the CDR3 reads TGTGCCAGCAGTTTATTTGCCGCTGGGGACAGGGGGCCGGGCACTGAAGCTTTCTTT. This codes for CASSLFAAGDRGPGTEAFF.

The table lists this clone with a count of one. The chain is built from TRBV20-1 and TRBJ1-3; no definite D call. CDR3 length equals 11 residues. Germline CDR1 DFQATT, CDR2 SNEGSKA (reference sequence). V lost 1 base and J lost 4, with 2 bases in between. In DNA form, the CDR3 reads TGCAGTGCTAGAGCGGGAAACACCATATATTTT. It encodes CSARAGNTIYF.

The chain carries TRBV6-1 and TRBJ2-3; 11 nucleotides agree with TRBD1. Germline lookup yields CDR1 MNHNS and CDR2 SASEGT. The V gene end was trimmed by 7 bases and the J gene end by 8 bases; junction bases not matched to a gene: 5. The CDR3 totals 13 residues. CDR3 DNA: TGTGCCAGCATAGGGACAGGGGGAACTACGCAGTATTTT. Translating it yields CASIGTGGTTQYF.

This chain links TRBV6-1 with TRBJ2-1, with D tentatively TRBD2 (6 bases). The germline gives CDR1 MNHNS, CDR2 SASEGT. The germline V and J ends were trimmed by 1 base and 4 bases, with 17 bases remaining between them. The CDR3 totals 17 residues. CDR3 sequence: CASSEEEGPYKYNEQFF. The DNA of the CDR3 is TGTGCCAGCAGTGAAGAGGAGGGGCCCTACAAGTACAATGAGCAGTTCTTC.

The chain couples TRBV11-2 to TRBJ2-7; D perhaps matches TRBD2 (6 bases). This CDR3 has 13 amino acids. Germline CDR1 reads SGHAT; CDR2 reads FQNNGV. The V end was cut by 5 bases, the J end by 7 bases, with 15 bases between. CDR3 sequence: CASSPGGLGEQYF. Written as DNA, the CDR3 is TGTGCCAGCAGCCCCGGGGGTTTGGGTGAGCAGTACTTC. Using reference TRBV11-2 and TRBJ2-7 for the parts outside the CDR3, the full variable domain is EAGVAQSPRYKIIEKRQSVAFWCNPISGHATLYWYQQILGQGPKLLIQFQNNGVVDDSQLPKDRFSAERLKGVDSTLKIQPAKLEDSAVYLCASSPGGLGEQYFGPGTRLTVT.

This clone was picked up a small number of times. The rearrangement joins TRBV29-1 to TRBJ1-2, with TRBD1 identical over 7 bases. The germline gives CDR1 SQVTM, CDR2 ANQGSEA. After removal of 4 bases from V and 6 bases from J, the junction contained 2 bases not matched to a gene. The CDR3 totals 11 residues. DNA of the CDR3: TGCAGCGTTGGGACAGGTGATGGCTACACCTTC. Translation gives CSVGTGDGYTF.

V gene TRBV5-1 combines with J gene TRBJ2-5; 11 positions agree with TRBD2. The CDR3 has 16 residues. The V and J ends lost 7 bases and 0 bases, in that order; junction bases with no gene match: 8. Germline V gene data show CDR1 as SGHRS and CDR2 as YFSETQ. Here the CDR3 reads CASGPTSGGYQETQYF. The CDR3 DNA follows: TGCGCCAGCGGACCTACTAGCGGGGGATACCAAGAGACCCAGTACTTC.

This chain links TRBV9 with TRBJ2-1; 13 bases are a match to TRBD2. J lost 14 bases, V lost 4 bases, and 3 bases had no gene match. From germline, CDR1 is SGDLS and CDR2 YYNGEE. The CDR3 totals 12 residues. In DNA form, the CDR3 reads TGTGCCAGCAGCCCCGGACTAGCGGGGGAGTTCTTC. This encodes CASSPGLAGEFF.

The chain combines TRBV7-9 with TRBJ1-5; 7 bases are a match to TRBD1. V shed 3 bases and J 4 bases; nucleotides not matched to a gene: 3. The CDR3 extends over 14 amino acids. CDR1 SEHNR and CDR2 FQNEAQ come from the germline V gene (reference sequence). The CDR3 loop reads CASSFDRENQPQHF. CDR3 in DNA: TGTGCCAGCAGCTTCGACAGGGAAAATCAGCCCCAGCATTTT.

V is TRBV6-1 and J is TRBJ2-5; 8 bases agree with TRBD1. After removal of 3 bases from V and 2 bases from J, the junction contained 11 bases not matched to a gene. CDR3 length: 17 residues. CDR1 is MNHNS, CDR2 SASEGT, per germline. For the CDR3, the DNA is TGTGCCAGCAGTGAGCGGACAGGGTTATCTCCTCAAGAGACCCAGTACTTC. Encoded protein: CASSERTGLSPQETQYF.

This chain connects TRBV5-6 to TRBJ1-1; D gene unclear. Germline assignment: CDR1 SGHDT and CDR2 YYEEEE. There are 14 residues in the CDR3. Trimming took 2 bases from V and 3 from J, leaving 11 bases between them. CDR3 coding DNA: TGTGCCAGCAGCTTAGAGGGCCCCGACACTGAAGCTTTCTTT. Amino acid sequence: CASSLEGPDTEAFF.

J is TRBJ1-3 and V is TRBV29-1, with D tentatively TRBD1 (6 bases). The CDR3 has 18 amino acids. Germline V gene sequence: CDR1 SQVTM, CDR2 ANQGSEA. Trimming shortened V by 5 bases and J by 0 bases, and 23 bases separated the two germline ends. CDR3 sequence reads: CSVMGTGTPNHSGNTIYF. The DNA of the CDR3 is TGCAGCGTTATGGGGACCGGGACACCAAATCACTCTGGAAACACCATATATTTT.

The chain combines TRBV4-1 with TRBJ1-1; 7 bases are shared with TRBD1. The germline V gene has CDR1 MGHRA and CDR2 YSYEKL. With 0 bases clipped from V and 5 bases from J, the junction kept 9 bases outside the gene matches. There are 16 residues in the CDR3. The CDR3 spells CASSQDSAGGYTEAFF. The CDR3 DNA reads TGCGCCAGCAGCCAAGATTCGGCAGGGGGTTATACTGAAGCTTTCTTT.

The chain combines TRBV4-1 with TRBJ1-1; 8 bases fit TRBD1. The CDR3 spans 14 residues. V was pared by 0 bases and J by 4 bases, with 1 base of the junction left unmatched. Germline values: CDR1 MGHRA, CDR2 YSYEKL. The CDR3 sequence: CASSQEGTGTEAFF. DNA for the CDR3: TGCGCCAGCAGCCAAGAAGGGACAGGCACTGAAGCTTTCTTT.

The J gene is TRBJ2-3, the V gene TRBV13; 8 bases match TRBD1. Germline V gives CDR1 PRHDT, CDR2 FYEKMQ (reference sequence). The ends lost 5 bases at V and 2 bases at J; junction bases unmatched: 9. There are 16 residues in the CDR3. This chain's CDR3 is CASSGQTGAHTDTQYF. CDR3 bases: TGTGCCAGCAGCGGACAGACAGGGGCGCACACAGATACGCAGTATTTT.

J is TRBJ1-1 and V is TRBV2; 7 nucleotides match TRBD1. After removal of 7 bases from V and 1 base from J, the junction contained 3 bases not matched to a gene. Germline lookup yields CDR1 SNHLY and CDR2 FYNNEI. This CDR3 contains 13 residues. CDR3: CASKGAGNTEAFF. CDR3 nucleotides: TGTGCCAGCAAGGGGGCGGGGAACACTGAAGCTTTCTTT.

The chain has TRBV9 and TRBJ2-2, with TRBD2 matching 12 bases. CDR1 SGDLS and CDR2 YYNGEE come from the germline V gene. After removal of 7 bases from V and 4 bases from J, the junction contained 8 bases not matched to a gene. The CDR3 is made up of 16 amino acids. CDR3 DNA: TGTGCCAGCGGACGGACTAGCGGGGCGGGCACCGGGGAGCTGTTTTTT. Its protein is CASGRTSGAGTGELFF. Variable domain in full (rest from reference TRBV9 and TRBJ2-2): DSGVTQTPKHLITATGQRVTLRCSPRSGDLSVYWYQQSLDQGLQFLIQYYNGEERAKGNILERFSAQQFPDLHSELNLSSLELGDSALYFCASGRTSGAGTGELFFGEGSRLTVL.

The chain uses TRBV29-1 and TRBJ1-5; 10 bases line up with TRBD1. V was clipped by 6 bases and J by 3 bases; unmatched bases: 8. Germline V gene lookup returns CDR1 SQVTM and CDR2 ANQGSEA. This CDR3 has 15 residues. The chain's CDR3 is CSVITGTGVNQPQHF. The CDR3 coding sequence is TGCAGCGTCATAACGGGGACAGGGGTCAATCAGCCCCAGCATTTT.

The chain combines TRBV4-2 with TRBJ1-1; TRBD1 is a possible D gene (5 bases). Per germline, CDR1 LGHNA and CDR2 YNFKEQ. This CDR3 has 16 residues. The germline V and J ends were trimmed by 0 bases and 5 bases, with 16 bases remaining between them. CDR3 DNA: TGTGCCAGCAGCCAAGATCCGGGGGGATCGGGGACTGAAGCTTTCTTT. It translates to CASSQDPGGSGTEAFF.